This TCR beta chain is from a study of early T cells in non-severe SARS-CoV-2 infection. From the 5' RACE reads, TCRdb called clonotypes with MiXCR, one entry per CDR3 protein. The sample gives more than 65,000 distinct CDR3 sequences, about an eighth of which show up once; about 1.5% is in the top ten. The specimen sequenced was whole blood. The origin of this receptor is an adult who was a healthcare worker with PCR-confirmed SARS-CoV-2 infection or an uninfected control (not recorded which).

CDR3 in DNA: TGTGCCAGCAGCCCGGACGGATCAACCGGGGAGCTGTTTTTT. Amino acids: CASSPDGSTGELFF. The rearrangement links TRBV7-2 to TRBJ2-2; D not certain. This CDR3 comprises 14 residues. V lost 5 bases and J lost 5, with 12 bases in between. From germline, CDR1 is SGHTA and CDR2 FQGNSA.